The present TCR beta chain was sequenced within a study of cytomegalovirus exposure and HLA in healthy donors. PCR primers comprised 60 Vbeta and 13 Jbeta primers. Sequencing was performed with immunoSEQ multiplex PCR; in TCRdb, only in-frame clones are kept and a portion is missing. This table lists just over 80,000 clones. CDR3 length: 14 residues. V gave up 0 bases and J gave up 11 bases; unmatched junction bases: 4. The V gene's germline CDR1 is SGHAT and CDR2 FQNNGV. This chain uses TRBV11-2 with TRBJ1-6; 7 nucleotides match TRBD1. This clonotype originated in a woman aged 25 to 39 in good health and CMV-seronegative. The sample consisted of PBMCs. CDR3 coding DNA: TGTGCCAGCAGCTTAGATATGGGACAGACACCCCTCCACTTT. As protein: CASSLDMGQTPLHF.